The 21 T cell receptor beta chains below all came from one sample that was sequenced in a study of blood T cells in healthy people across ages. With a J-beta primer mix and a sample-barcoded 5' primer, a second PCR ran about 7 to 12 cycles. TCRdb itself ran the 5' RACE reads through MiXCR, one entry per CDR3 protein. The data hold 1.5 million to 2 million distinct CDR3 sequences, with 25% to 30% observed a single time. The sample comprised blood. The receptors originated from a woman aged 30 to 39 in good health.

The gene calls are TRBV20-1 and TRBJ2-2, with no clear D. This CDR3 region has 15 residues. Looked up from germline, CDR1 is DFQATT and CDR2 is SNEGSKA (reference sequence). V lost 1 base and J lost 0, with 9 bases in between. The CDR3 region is CSARAGRTNTGELFF. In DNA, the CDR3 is TGCAGTGCTAGAGCCGGACGGACGAACACCGGGGAGCTGTTTTTT.

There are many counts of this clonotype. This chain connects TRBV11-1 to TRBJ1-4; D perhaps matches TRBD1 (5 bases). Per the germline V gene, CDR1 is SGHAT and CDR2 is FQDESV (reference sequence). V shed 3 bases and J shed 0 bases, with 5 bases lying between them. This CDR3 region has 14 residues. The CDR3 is CASSLTATNEKLFF. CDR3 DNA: TGTGCCAGCAGCTTGACAGCAACTAATGAAAAACTGTTTTTT.

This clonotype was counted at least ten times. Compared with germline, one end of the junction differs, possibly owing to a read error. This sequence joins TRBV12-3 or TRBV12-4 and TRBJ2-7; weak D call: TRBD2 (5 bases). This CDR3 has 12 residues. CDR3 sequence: CASSFGTYEQYF. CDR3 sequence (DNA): TGCGCCAGCAGCTTCGGGACCTACGAGCAGTACTTC.

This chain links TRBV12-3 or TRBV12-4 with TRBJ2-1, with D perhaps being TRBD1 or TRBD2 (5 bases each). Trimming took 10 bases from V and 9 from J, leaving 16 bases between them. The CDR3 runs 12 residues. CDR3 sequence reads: CAKGTPAGEQFF. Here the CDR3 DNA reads TGTGCCAAAGGGACCCCTGCCGGTGAGCAGTTCTTC.

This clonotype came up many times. CDR3: CSPISTSADEQFF. The CDR3 DNA reads as TGCAGCCCTATCTCGACTAGCGCGGATGAGCAGTTCTTC. V and J are TRBV29-1 and TRBJ2-1, with TRBD2 matching over 8 bases. There are 13 residues in the CDR3. V trimming: 8 bases; J trimming: 8 bases; junction bases outside the gene matches: 11. From germline, CDR1 is SQVTM and CDR2 ANQGSEA.

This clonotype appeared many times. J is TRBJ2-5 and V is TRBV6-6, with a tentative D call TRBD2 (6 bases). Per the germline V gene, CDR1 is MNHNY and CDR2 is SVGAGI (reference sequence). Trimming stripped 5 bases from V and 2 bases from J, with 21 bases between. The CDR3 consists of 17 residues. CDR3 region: CASSPTRTKLRQETQYF. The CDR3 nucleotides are TGTGCCAGCAGTCCTACCCGGACTAAGCTGAGGCAAGAGACCCAGTACTTC.

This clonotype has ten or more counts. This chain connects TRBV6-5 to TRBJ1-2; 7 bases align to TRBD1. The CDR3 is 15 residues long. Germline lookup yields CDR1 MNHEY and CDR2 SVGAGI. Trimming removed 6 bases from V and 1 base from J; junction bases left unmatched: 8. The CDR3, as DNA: TGTGCCAGCAGGACGGGGGGGACAGATAACTATGGCTACACCTTC. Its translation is CASRTGGTDNYGYTF.

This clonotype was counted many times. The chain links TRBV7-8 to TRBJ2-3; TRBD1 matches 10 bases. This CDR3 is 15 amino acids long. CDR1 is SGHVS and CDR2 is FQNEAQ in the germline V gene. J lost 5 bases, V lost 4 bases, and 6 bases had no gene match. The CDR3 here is CASSSGQGEVDTQYF. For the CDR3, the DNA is TGTGCCAGCAGCTCAGGACAGGGGGAAGTAGATACGCAGTATTTT.

CDR3 sequence: CASSQRGSVKRRFF. In DNA, the CDR3 is TGTGCCAGCAGTCAGAGGGGATCCGTGAAACGGCGGTTTTTT. The chain recombines TRBV6-5 with TRBJ1-4, with D tentatively TRBD1 (5 bases). Germline loops: CDR1 MNHEY, CDR2 SVGAGI. The CDR3 runs 14 residues. The ends were cut back, 5 bases at V and 16 bases at J, with 23 bases in the middle.

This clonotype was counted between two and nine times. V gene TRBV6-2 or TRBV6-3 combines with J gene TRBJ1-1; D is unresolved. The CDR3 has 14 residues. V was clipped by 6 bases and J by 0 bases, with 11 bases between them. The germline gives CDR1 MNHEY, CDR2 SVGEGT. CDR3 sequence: CASSSRTLNTEAFF. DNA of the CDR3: TGTGCCAGCAGCTCAAGGACGTTGAACACTGAAGCTTTCTTT.

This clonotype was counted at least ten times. The CDR3 reads CASSFSRRNEQFF. In DNA, the CDR3 is TGTGCCAGCAGTTTTAGTCGTCGAAATGAGCAGTTCTTC. The chain employs TRBV12-3 or TRBV12-4 and TRBJ2-1; D uncertain. With 3 bases removed from V and 7 bases from J, the gap between germline ends came to 10 bases. This CDR3 is built from 13 residues.

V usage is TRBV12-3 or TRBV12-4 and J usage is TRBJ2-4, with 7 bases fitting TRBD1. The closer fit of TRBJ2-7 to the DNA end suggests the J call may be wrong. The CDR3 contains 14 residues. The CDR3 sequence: CASSPGTVGLEQYF. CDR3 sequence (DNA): TGTGCCAGCAGTCCCGGGACAGTAGGTCTCGAGCAGTACTTC.

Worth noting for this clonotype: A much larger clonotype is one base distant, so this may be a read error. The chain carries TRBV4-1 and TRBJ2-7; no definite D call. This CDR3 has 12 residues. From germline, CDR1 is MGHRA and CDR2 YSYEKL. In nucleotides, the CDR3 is TGCGCCGGCAGCCAAGAGTTTGACGAGCAGTACTTC. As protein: CAGSQEFDEQYF.

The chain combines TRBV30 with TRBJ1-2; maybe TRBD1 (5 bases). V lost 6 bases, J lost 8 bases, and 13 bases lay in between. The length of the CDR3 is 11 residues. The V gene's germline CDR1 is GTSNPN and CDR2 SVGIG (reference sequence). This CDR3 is CACGGAAGYTF. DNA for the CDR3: TGTGCCTGCGGAGGGGCGGCCGGCTACACCTTC.

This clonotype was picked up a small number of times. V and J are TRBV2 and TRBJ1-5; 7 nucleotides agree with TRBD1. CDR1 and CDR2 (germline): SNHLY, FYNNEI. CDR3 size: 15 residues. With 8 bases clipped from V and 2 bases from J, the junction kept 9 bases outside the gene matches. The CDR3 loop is CASAGDRAGNQPQHF. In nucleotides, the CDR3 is TGTGCCAGCGCAGGAGACAGGGCTGGCAATCAGCCCCAGCATTTT.

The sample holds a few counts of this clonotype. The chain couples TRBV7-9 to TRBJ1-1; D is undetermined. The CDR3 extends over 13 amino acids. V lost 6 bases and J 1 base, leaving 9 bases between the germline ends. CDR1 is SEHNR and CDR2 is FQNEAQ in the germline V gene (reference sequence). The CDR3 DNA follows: TGTGCCAGCAGATTTCTCCAGAACACTGAAGCTTTCTTT. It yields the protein CASRFLQNTEAFF.

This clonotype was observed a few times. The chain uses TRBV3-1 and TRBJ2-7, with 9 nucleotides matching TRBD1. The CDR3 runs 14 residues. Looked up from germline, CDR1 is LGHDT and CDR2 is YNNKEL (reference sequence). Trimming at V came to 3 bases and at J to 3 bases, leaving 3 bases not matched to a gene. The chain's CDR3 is CASSHGQGLYEQYF. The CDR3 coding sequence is TGTGCCAGCAGCCACGGACAGGGGCTCTACGAGCAGTACTTC.

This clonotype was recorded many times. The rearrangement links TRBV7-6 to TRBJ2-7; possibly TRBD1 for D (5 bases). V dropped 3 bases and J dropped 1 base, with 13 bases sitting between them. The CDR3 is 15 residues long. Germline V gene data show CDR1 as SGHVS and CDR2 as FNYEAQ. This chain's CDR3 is CASSLYMTESYEQYF. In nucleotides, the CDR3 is TGTGCCAGCAGCTTGTATATGACAGAGTCCTACGAGCAGTACTTC.

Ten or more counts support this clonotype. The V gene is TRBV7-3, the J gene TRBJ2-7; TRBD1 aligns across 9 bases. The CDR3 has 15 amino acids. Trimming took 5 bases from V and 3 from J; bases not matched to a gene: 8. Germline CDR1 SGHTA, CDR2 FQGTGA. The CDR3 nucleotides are TGTGCCAGCAGCCCAACCCGGGACAGGGTCTACGAGCAGTACTTC. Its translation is CASSPTRDRVYEQYF.

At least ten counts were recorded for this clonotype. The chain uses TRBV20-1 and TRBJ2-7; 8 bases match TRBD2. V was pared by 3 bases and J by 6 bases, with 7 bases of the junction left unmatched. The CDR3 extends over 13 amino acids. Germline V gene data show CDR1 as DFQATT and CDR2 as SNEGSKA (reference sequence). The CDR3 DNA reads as TGCAGTGCTAGCGGGAGGGCTCTCGTCGAGCAGTACTTC. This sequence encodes CSASGRALVEQYF.

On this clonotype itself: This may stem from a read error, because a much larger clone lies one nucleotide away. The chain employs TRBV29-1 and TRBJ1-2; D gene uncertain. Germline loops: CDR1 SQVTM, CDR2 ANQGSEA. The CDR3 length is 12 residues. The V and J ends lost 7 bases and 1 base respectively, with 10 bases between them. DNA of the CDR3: TGCAGCGGTGATGGTAGTAACTATGGCTACACCTTC. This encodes CSGDGSNYGYTF.